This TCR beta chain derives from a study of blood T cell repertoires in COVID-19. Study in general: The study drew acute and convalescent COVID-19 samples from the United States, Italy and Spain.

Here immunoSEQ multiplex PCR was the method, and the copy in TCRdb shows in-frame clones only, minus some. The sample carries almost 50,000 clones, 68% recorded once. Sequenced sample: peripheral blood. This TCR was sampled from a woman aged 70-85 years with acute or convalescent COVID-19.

CDR3 in DNA: TGTGCCAGCAGCCCCAGGGTTAATTCACCCCTCCACTTT. Its translation: CASSPRVNSPLHF. The chain combines TRBV7-9 with TRBJ1-6; D is perhaps TRBD1 (5 bases). Germline assignment: CDR1 SEHNR and CDR2 FQNEAQ (reference sequence). Between the trimmed V and J ends, which lost 5 bases and 6 bases, there was a span of 8 bases. The CDR3 consists of 13 residues.